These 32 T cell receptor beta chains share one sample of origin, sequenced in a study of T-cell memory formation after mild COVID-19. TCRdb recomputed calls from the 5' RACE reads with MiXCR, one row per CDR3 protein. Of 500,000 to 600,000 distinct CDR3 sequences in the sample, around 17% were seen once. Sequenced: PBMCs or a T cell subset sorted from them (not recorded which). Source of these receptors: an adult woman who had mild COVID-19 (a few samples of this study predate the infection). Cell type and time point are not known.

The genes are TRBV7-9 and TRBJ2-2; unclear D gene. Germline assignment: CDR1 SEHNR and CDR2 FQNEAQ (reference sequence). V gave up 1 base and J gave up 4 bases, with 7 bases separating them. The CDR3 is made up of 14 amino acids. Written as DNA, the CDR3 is TGTGCCAGCAGCTTAGTAACCTCCACCGGGGAGCTGTTTTTT. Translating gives CASSLVTSTGELFF.

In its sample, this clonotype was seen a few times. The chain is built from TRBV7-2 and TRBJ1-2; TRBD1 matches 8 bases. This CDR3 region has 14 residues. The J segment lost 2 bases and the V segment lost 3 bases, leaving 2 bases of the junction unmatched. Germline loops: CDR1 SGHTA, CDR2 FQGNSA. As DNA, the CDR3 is TGTGCCAGCAGCTTGAACAGGGGGAACTATGGCTACACCTTC. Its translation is CASSLNRGNYGYTF.

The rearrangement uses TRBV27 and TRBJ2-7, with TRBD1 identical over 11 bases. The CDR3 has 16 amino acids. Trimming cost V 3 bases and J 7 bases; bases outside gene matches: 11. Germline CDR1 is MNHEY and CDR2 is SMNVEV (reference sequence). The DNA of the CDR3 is TGTGCCAGCAGTTTTGGGACAGGGGGTGATCTTAGGGAGCAGTACTTC. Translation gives CASSFGTGGDLREQYF.

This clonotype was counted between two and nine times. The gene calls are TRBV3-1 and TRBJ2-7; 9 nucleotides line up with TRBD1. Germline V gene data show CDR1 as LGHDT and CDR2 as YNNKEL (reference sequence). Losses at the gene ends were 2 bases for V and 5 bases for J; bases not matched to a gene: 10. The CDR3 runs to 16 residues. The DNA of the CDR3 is TGTGCCAGCAGCCAACAAGCGGGGACAGGGTCCCACGAGCAGTACTTC. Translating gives CASSQQAGTGSHEQYF.

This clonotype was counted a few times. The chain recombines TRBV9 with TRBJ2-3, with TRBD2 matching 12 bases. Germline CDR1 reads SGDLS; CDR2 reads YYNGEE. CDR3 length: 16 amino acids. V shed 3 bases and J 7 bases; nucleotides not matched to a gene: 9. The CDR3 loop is CASSGGLAGSGNTQYF. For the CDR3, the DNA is TGTGCCAGCAGCGGAGGACTAGCGGGGTCGGGAAATACGCAGTATTTT.

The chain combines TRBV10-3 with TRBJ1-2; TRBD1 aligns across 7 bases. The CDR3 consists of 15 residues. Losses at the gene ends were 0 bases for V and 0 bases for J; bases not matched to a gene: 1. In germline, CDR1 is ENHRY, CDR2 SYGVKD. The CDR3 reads CAISESRGANYGYTF. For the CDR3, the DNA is TGTGCCATCAGTGAGTCCAGGGGGGCTAACTATGGCTACACCTTC.

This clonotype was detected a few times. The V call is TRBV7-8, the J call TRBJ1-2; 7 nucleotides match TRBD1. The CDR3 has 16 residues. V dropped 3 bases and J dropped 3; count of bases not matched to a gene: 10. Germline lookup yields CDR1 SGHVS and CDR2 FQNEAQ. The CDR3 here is CASSFLHRGGDYGYTF. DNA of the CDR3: TGTGCCAGCAGCTTCCTACACAGGGGTGGGGACTATGGCTACACCTTC.

CDR3 DNA sequence: TGCAGCGTTCAGGGCCCACTGTACCAAGAGACCCAGTACTTC. Its translation is CSVQGPLYQETQYF. The V call is TRBV29-1, the J call TRBJ2-5; tentative D call: TRBD1 (5 bases). V gave up 5 bases and J gave up 0 bases, with 13 bases separating them. CDR1 SQVTM and CDR2 ANQGSEA come from the germline V gene. The CDR3 has 14 residues.

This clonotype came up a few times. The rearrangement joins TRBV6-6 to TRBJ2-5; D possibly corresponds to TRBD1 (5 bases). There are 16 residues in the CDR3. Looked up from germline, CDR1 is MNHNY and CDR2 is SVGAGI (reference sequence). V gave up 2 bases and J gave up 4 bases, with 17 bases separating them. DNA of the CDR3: TGTGCCAGCAGTTACGTTGACAGAGAACTCCGAGAGACCCAGTACTTC. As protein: CASSYVDRELRETQYF.

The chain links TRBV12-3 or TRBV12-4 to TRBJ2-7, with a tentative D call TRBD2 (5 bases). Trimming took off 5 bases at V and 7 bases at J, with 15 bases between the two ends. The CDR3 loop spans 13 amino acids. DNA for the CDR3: TGTGCCAGCAGTCCGAGGGCCCGTACGGAGCAGTACTTC. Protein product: CASSPRARTEQYF.

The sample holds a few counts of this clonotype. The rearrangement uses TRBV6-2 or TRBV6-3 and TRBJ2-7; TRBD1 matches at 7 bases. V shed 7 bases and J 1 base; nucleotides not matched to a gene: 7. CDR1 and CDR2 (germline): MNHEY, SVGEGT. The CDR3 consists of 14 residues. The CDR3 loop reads CASIRQGFSYEQYF. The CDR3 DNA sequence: TGTGCCAGCATCAGACAGGGCTTTTCCTACGAGCAGTACTTC.

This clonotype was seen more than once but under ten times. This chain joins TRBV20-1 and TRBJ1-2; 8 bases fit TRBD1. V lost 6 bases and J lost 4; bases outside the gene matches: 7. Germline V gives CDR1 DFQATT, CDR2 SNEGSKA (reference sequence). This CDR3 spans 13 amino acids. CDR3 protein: CSAQTGEGYGYTF. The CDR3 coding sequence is TGCAGTGCCCAGACAGGGGAAGGCTATGGCTACACCTTC.

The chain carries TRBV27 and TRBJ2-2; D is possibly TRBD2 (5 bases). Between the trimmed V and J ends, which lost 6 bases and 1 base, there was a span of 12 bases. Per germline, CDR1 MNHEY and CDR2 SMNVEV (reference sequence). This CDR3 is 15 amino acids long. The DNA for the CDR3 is TGTGCCAGCAGACCTCCCGAGGGGAACACCGGGGAGCTGTTTTTT. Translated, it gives CASRPPEGNTGELFF.

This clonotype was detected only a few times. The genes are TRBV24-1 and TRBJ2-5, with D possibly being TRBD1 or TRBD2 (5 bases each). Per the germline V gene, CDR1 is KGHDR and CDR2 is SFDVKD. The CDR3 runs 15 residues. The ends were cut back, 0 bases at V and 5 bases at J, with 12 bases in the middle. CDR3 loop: CATSDLGTASETQYF. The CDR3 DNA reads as TGTGCCACCAGTGATTTGGGGACCGCCAGCGAGACCCAGTACTTC.

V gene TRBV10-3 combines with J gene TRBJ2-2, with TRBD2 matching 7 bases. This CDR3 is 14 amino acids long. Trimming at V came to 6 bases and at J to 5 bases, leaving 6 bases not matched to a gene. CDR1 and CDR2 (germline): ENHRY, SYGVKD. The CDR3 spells CAISPGLSTGELFF. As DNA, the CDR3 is TGTGCCATCAGCCCGGGACTATCGACCGGGGAGCTGTTTTTT.

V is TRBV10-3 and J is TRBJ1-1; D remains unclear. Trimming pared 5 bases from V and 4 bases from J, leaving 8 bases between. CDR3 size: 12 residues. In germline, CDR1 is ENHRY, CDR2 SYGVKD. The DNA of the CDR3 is TGTGCCATCAGTACCGGTGTCACTGAAGCTTTCTTT. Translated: CAISTGVTEAFF.

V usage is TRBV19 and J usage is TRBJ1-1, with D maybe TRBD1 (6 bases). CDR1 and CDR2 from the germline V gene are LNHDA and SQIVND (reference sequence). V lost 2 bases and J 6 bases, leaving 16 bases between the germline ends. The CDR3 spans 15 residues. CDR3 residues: CASSIMEQGFPEAFF. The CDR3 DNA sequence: TGTGCCAGTAGTATAATGGAACAGGGTTTTCCTGAAGCTTTCTTT.

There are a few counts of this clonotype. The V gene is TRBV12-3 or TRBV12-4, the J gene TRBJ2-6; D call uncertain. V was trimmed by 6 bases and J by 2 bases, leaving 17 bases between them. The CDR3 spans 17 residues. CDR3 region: CASRPSKLGAGANVLTF. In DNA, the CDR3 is TGTGCCAGCAGGCCCTCGAAGTTAGGTGCTGGGGCCAACGTCCTGACTTTC.

CDR3 nucleotide sequence: TGTGCCAGCAGCCCCAACCCACCTTACGAGCAGTACTTC. Its protein product is CASSPNPPYEQYF. The chain joins TRBV12-3 or TRBV12-4 to TRBJ2-7; no reliable D call. Trimming left V 6 bases short and J 4 bases short, with 13 bases between. This CDR3 comprises 13 residues.

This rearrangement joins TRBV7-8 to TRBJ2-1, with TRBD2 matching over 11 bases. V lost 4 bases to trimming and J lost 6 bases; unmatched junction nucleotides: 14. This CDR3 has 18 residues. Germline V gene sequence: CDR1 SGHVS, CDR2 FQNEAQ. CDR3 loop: CASSSSFLAGGPINEQFF. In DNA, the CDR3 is TGTGCCAGCAGCTCATCCTTTTTAGCGGGAGGGCCTATCAATGAGCAGTTCTTC.

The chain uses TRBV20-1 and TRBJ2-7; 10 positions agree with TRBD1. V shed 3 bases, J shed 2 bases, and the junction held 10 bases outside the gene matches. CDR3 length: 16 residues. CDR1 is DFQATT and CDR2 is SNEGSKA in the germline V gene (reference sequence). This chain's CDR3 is CSARRDPGQGTYEQYF. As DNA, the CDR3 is TGCAGTGCTAGGAGGGACCCGGGACAGGGGACCTACGAGCAGTACTTC.

This chain's CDR3 is CASTPPGTGREKLFF. The CDR3 nucleotides are TGTGCCAGCACCCCCCCCGGGACAGGGCGTGAAAAACTGTTTTTT. The chain combines TRBV12-3 or TRBV12-4 with TRBJ1-4; 9 bases agree with TRBD1. The CDR3 has 15 residues. Trimming cost V 7 bases and J 7 bases; bases outside gene matches: 10.

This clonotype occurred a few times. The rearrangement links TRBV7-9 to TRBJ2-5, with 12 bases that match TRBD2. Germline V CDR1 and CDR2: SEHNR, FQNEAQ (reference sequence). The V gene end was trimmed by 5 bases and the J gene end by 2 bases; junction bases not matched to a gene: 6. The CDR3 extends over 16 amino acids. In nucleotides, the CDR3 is TGTGCCAGCAGCACCTGGACTAGCGGGATACAAGAGACCCAGTACTTC. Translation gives CASSTWTSGIQETQYF.

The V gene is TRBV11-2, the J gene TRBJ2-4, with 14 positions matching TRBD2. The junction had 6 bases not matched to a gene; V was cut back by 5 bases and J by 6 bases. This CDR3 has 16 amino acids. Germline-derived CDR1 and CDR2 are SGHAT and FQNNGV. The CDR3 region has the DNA TGTGCCAGCAGCCCGGGACTAGCGGGGGCTGGAAACATTCAGTACTTC. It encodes CASSPGLAGAGNIQYF.

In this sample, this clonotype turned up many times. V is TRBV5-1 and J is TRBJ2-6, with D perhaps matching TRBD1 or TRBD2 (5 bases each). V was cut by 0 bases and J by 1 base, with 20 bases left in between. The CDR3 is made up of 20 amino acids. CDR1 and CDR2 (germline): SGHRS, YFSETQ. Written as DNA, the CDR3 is TGCGCCAGCAGCTTGGTTCCCCGGGACCTCCCACTATCTGGGGCCAACGTCCTGACTTTC. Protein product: CASSLVPRDLPLSGANVLTF.

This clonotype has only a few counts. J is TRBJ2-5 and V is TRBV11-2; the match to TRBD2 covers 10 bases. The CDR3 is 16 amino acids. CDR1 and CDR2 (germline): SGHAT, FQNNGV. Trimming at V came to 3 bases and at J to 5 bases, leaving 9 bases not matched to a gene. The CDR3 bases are TGTGCCAGCAGCTTTCGGTCCGTGACTAGCGGGGAGACCCAGTACTTC. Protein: CASSFRSVTSGETQYF.

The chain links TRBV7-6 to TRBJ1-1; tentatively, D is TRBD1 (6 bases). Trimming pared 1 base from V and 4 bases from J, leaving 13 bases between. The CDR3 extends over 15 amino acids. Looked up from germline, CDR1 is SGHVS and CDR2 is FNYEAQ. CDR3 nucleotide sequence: TGTGCCAGCAGCTTAGGTGCAGGGGTGGGCACTGAAGCTTTCTTT. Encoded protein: CASSLGAGVGTEAFF.

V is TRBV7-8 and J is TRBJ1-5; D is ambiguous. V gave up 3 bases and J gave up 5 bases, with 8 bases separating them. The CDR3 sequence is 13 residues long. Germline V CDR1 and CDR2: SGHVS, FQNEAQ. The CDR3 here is CASSFFQDQPQHF. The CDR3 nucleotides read TGTGCCAGCAGCTTCTTCCAGGATCAGCCCCAGCATTTT.

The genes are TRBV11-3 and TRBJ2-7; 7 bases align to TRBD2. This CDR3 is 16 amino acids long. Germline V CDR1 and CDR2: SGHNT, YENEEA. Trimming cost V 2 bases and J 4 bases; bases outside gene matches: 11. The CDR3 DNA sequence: TGTGCCAGCAGCTTATGGGAGGGGAGTGCTTGGTACGAGCAGTACTTC. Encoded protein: CASSLWEGSAWYEQYF.

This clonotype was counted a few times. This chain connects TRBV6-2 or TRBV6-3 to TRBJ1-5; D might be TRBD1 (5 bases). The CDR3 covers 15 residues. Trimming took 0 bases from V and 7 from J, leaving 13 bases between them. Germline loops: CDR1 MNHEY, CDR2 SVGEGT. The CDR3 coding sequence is TGTGCCAGCAGTTACTCAGGGACGGGCCTACAGCCCCAGCATTTT. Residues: CASSYSGTGLQPQHF.

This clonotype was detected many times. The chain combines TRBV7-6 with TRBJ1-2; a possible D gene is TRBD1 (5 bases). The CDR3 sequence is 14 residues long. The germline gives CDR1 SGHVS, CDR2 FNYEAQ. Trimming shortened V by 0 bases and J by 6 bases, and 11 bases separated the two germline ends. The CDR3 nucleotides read TGTGCCAGCAGCTTAGCGCAGGGTGGGCATGGCTACACCTTC. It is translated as CASSLAQGGHGYTF.

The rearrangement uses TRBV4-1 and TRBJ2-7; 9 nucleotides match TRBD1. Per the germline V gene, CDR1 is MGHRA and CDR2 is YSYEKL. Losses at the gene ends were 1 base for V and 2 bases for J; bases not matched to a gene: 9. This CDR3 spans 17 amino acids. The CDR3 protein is CASSQVVPGQGTYEQYF. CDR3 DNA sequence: TGCGCCAGCAGCCAAGTCGTCCCGGGACAGGGTACCTACGAGCAGTACTTC.